This section outlines one T cell receptor (beta chain) sequence together with its context. Its antigen specificity is not known. One end of the junction is discordant with germline, which a read error may explain. Distinct nucleotide sequences in the sample also encode this CDR3. At diagnosis, tumor, uninvolved tumor-adjacent lung and peripheral blood were collected and then preserved as a mix of FFPE and fresh-frozen material. For TCR repertoire profiling, blood samples were analyzed in the form of peripheral blood mononuclear cells. The sample belongs to a study of T cells in localized non-small cell lung cancer (dated by TCRdb to about 2020). In the study overall: The study analyzed T cell repertoires of over 200 early-stage NSCLC patients, comparing tumors and uninvolved tumor-adjacent lungs. The cohort consisted of approximately 240 treatment-naive NSCLC patients whose localized lung tumors had been resected. Of the NSCLC patients, about 130 were male and roughly 100 were female, and the mean age was approximately 69 years.

Broad study findings and their caveats: Longer overall survival was associated with higher blood T cell density, whereas shorter survival was associated with higher adjacent-lung clonality. Because multi-region sequencing of the tumors was not done, intratumor heterogeneity could not be ruled out. Since the design was exploratory, TCR variables were selected using unadjusted p-values with no false-discovery rate correction. A median of about 53 of the top 100 tumor clones were detected in paired uninvolved adjacent lung, and some 28 of these tumor clones were also found among the top 100 clones of the paired uninvolved adjacent lung. The highest T cell clonality was observed in uninvolved tumor-adjacent lung, where clonality exceeded that of tumor, suggesting that antigenic responses were more focused in uninvolved tumor-adjacent lung.

TCR beta CDR3 regions were sequenced from DNA using the immunoSEQ Assay. The authors processed their data as follows. To compute T cell density, TCR beta template counts were normalized to usable DNA, which was estimated by amplifying housekeeping genes. The preseqR package was used to estimate richness by extrapolating to 400,000 templates for PBMC samples and to 120,000 templates for tissue samples. Clonality was defined by subtracting Pielou's evenness from one. To identify tissue-enriched TCRs, differential abundance testing was run on productive amino-acid clonotypes with a minimum total count of 5 and an alpha of 0.1. The Jaccard Index and the Morisita Overlap Index were used to quantify repertoire overlap between compartments. GLIPH grouped TCR beta CDR3s together with public tetramer-defined viral CDR3s, and a viral motif had to include at least three viral sequences and also show V-gene enrichment. Drawn from immuneACCESS, this table holds only the in-frame rearrangements with V and J called that TCRdb kept. Clones are partly lost; checked studies trace under half to an unresolved V gene and leave the rest unexplained. V and J calls and clone size are copied from that table; D and trimming were computed from the DNA. Counted in this sample were 25,000 to 30,000 clones; 92% of them appeared once. The ten biggest clones cover about 4% of the sample.

The input for sequencing was peripheral blood mononuclear cells, taken before any cancer treatment. This TCR was sampled from a woman aged 40-70 years with stage III lung adenocarcinoma.

In nucleotides, the sequence is TGTGCCAGTAGCTTAGGTGGACAGGGAGCTTTCTTT. It encodes CASSLGGQGAFF. This chain is built from TRBV5-6 and TRBJ1-1; 8 central bases correspond to TRBD1. The germline V gene specifies SGHDT as CDR1 and YYEEEE as CDR2. The CDR3 holds 12 amino acids from the cysteine to the phenylalanine. CDR3 DNA only is kept here, 36 bases in frame from base 1.